The 24 T cell receptor beta chains in this list originate from one sample, sequenced in a study of radiation and T cells in renal cell carcinoma. Some clones are missing from TCRdb's copy, which holds only in-frame ones; the method was immunoSEQ multiplex PCR. The sample gives about 150,000 clones, around nine tenths of which show up once; around 12% is in the top ten. Time point given: baseline pretreatment blood. Treatment of the sample: 15 Gy SBRT to primary tumor, nephrectomy 4 weeks later. Sample: blood, taken from a patient whose treatment included radiotherapy and nephrectomy. The receptors come from a woman between 45 and 60 years old with renal cell carcinoma.

The chain carries TRBV6-5 and TRBJ2-7; D remains ambiguous. Trimming removed 5 bases at V and 2 bases at J, with 16 bases between. Germline assignment: CDR1 MNHEY and CDR2 SVGAGI. The CDR3 covers 15 residues. The CDR3 DNA is TGTGCCAGCAGTCGCGACGGAGTTTCTGCCTACGAGCAGTACTTC. It codes for CASSRDGVSAYEQYF.

V and J are TRBV7-2 and TRBJ1-5; possible D gene TRBD1, 6 bases. V was clipped by 3 bases and J by 4 bases, with 10 bases between them. The CDR3 extends over 14 amino acids. Looked up from germline, CDR1 is SGHTA and CDR2 is FQGNSA. CDR3 in amino acids: CASSFTGLNQPQHF. The CDR3 DNA follows: TGTGCCAGCAGCTTCACAGGGCTTAATCAGCCCCAGCATTTT.

The J gene is TRBJ2-3, the V gene TRBV9; D call uncertain. Between the trimmed V and J ends, which lost 4 bases and 0 bases, there was a span of 9 bases. CDR3 length: 14 amino acids. The germline gives CDR1 SGDLS, CDR2 YYNGEE. The CDR3 sequence is CASSPPRSTDTQYF. CDR3 in DNA: TGTGCCAGCAGCCCCCCCCGGAGCACAGATACGCAGTATTTT.

The J gene is TRBJ2-5, the V gene TRBV5-4; D gene uncertain. The CDR3 loop spans 15 amino acids. CDR1 and CDR2 from the germline V gene are SGHNT and YYREEE (reference sequence). V was shortened by 2 bases and J by 5 bases, with 16 bases between the two germline ends. CDR3 in amino acids: CASSFPFDKLETQYF. For the CDR3, the DNA is TGTGCCAGCAGCTTTCCGTTCGATAAACTGGAGACCCAGTACTTC.

This chain connects TRBV9 to TRBJ2-5; the D gene is possibly TRBD2 (5 bases). The CDR3 is 15 amino acids. Germline CDR1 reads SGDLS; CDR2 reads YYNGEE. V lost 0 bases to trimming and J lost 4 bases, with 13 bases between them. CDR3 sequence: CASSVGRLSAETQYF. CDR3 nucleotide sequence: TGTGCCAGCAGCGTAGGGCGACTATCGGCAGAGACCCAGTACTTC.

The chain links TRBV2 to TRBJ2-3, with no clear D. V lost 6 bases to trimming and J lost 0 bases, with 4 bases between them. Per germline, CDR1 SNHLY and CDR2 FYNNEI. The CDR3 spans 12 residues. The CDR3 DNA is TGTGCCAGCAGGGTTAGCACAGATACGCAGTATTTT. Amino acids: CASRVSTDTQYF.

This rearrangement joins TRBV6-1 to TRBJ1-5; 9 nucleotides align to TRBD1. The length of the CDR3 is 14 residues. Unmatched junction bases numbered 7, after V lost 6 bases and J lost 7 bases. Germline V gene lookup returns CDR1 MNHNS and CDR2 SASEGT. In nucleotides, the CDR3 is TGTGCCAGCAGCGATACAGGGGGCCGGCAGCCCCAGCATTTT. It codes for CASSDTGGRQPQHF.

V usage is TRBV6-1 and J usage is TRBJ2-3; maybe TRBD1 (6 bases). V dropped 2 bases and J dropped 1 base, with 10 bases sitting between them. The CDR3 is 15 amino acids. Germline lookup yields CDR1 MNHNS and CDR2 SASEGT. The CDR3 DNA reads TGTGCCAGCAGTGAACGGGACACCCGCACAGATACGCAGTATTTT. Amino acid sequence: CASSERDTRTDTQYF.

The chain joins TRBV5-8 to TRBJ2-1, with D possibly called TRBD1 or TRBD2 (6 bases each). V lost 4 bases, J lost 0 bases, and 17 bases lay in between. The CDR3 is made up of 17 amino acids. CDR1 and CDR2 (germline): SGHTS, YDEGEE. The CDR3 loop reads CASSRGLQPSSYNEQFF. The CDR3 bases are TGTGCCAGCAGCCGGGGGCTACAACCGAGCTCCTACAATGAGCAGTTCTTC.

The rearrangement joins TRBV5-1 to TRBJ1-1; D remains unclear. Germline CDR1 is SGHRS and CDR2 is YFSETQ. This CDR3 has 13 amino acids. With 0 bases removed from V and 10 bases from J, the gap between germline ends came to 13 bases. The CDR3 region has the DNA TGCGCCAGCAGCTTGGCGGATTTATCTCGAGCTTTCTTT. It specifies CASSLADLSRAFF.

V gene TRBV18 combines with J gene TRBJ2-5; D may be TRBD2 (6 bases). V was pared by 5 bases and J by 5 bases, with 12 bases between. The V gene's germline CDR1 is KGHSH and CDR2 LQKENI. The CDR3 has 13 residues. The CDR3 nucleotides read TGTGCCAGCTCAGCGGGGCAGGGTGAGACCCAGTACTTC. Its translation: CASSAGQGETQYF.

The chain is built from TRBV29-1 and TRBJ2-7; D perhaps matches TRBD1 (7 bases). Germline assignment: CDR1 SQVTM and CDR2 ANQGSEA. The ends were cut back, 2 bases at V and 4 bases at J, with 9 bases in the middle. The CDR3 sequence is 12 residues long. Here the CDR3 reads CSVEQGGYEQYF. The CDR3 DNA sequence: TGCAGCGTTGAACAGGGGGGATACGAGCAGTACTTC.

This chain uses TRBV6-5 with TRBJ1-5; D remains ambiguous. The CDR3 totals 14 residues. Germline-derived CDR1 and CDR2 are MNHEY and SVGAGI. Trimming took 5 bases from V and 1 from J, leaving 9 bases between them. The CDR3: CASSALGSNQPQHF. Here the CDR3 DNA reads TGTGCCAGCAGTGCCTTGGGAAGCAATCAGCCCCAGCATTTT.

This chain links TRBV6-6 with TRBJ2-2; 11 positions agree with TRBD1. The CDR3 has 15 residues. The germline V gene encodes CDR1 MNHNY and CDR2 SVGAGI (reference sequence). J gave up 4 bases and V 5 bases, and 3 bases lay outside the gene matches. The CDR3 DNA reads TGTGCCAGCAGTCCGGGACAGGGGGGCACCGGGGAGCTGTTTTTT. It encodes CASSPGQGGTGELFF.

The chain links TRBV14 to TRBJ2-7; 7 bases are a match to TRBD1. Germline V CDR1 and CDR2: SGHDN, FVKESK. V dropped 1 base and J dropped 3; count of bases not matched to a gene: 12. There are 17 residues in the CDR3. The CDR3 region is CASSQVSGTVSDYEQYF. The CDR3 nucleotides read TGTGCCAGCAGCCAAGTATCCGGGACAGTAAGTGACTACGAGCAGTACTTC.

This CDR3 is CASSRRGGTDTQYF. The CDR3 nucleotides read TGTGCCAGCAGCCGGCGGGGGGGCACAGATACGCAGTATTTT. This chain links TRBV5-6 with TRBJ2-3; 8 nucleotides align to TRBD2. The J segment lost 1 base and the V segment lost 4 bases, leaving 2 bases of the junction unmatched. The CDR3 sequence is 14 residues long. Germline V CDR1 and CDR2: SGHDT, YYEEEE. Using reference TRBV5-6 and TRBJ2-3 for the parts outside the CDR3, the full variable domain is DAGVTQSPTHLIKTRGQQVTLRCSPKSGHDTVSWYQQALGQGPQFIFQYYEEEERQRGNFPDRFSGHQFPNYSSELNVNALLLGDSALYLCASSRRGGTDTQYFGPGTRLTVL.

The chain has TRBV19 and TRBJ2-7; no clear D. V lost 5 bases and J 2 bases, leaving 13 bases between the germline ends. The CDR3 spans 14 residues. Germline lookup yields CDR1 LNHDA and CDR2 SQIVND (reference sequence). CDR3 coding DNA: TGTGCCAGTAGTCCTAACCCAGACCCCTACGAGCAGTACTTC. Translated: CASSPNPDPYEQYF. Full variable domain (outside the CDR3, taken from reference TRBV19 and TRBJ2-7): DGGITQSPKYLFRKEGQNVTLSCEQNLNHDAMYWYRQDPGQGLRLIYYSQIVNDFQKGDIAEGYSVSREKKESFPLTVTSAQKNPTAFYLCASSPNPDPYEQYFGPGTRLTVT.

There are a few counts of this clone. The chain combines TRBV6-6 with TRBJ1-2, with D unresolved. CDR3 length: 16 residues. The germline V gene encodes CDR1 MNHNY and CDR2 SVGAGI (reference sequence). V gave up 3 bases and J gave up 2 bases, with 16 bases separating them. The CDR3 nucleotides read TGTGCCAGCAGTTATCCCCGCAGGCAGCGGAACTATGGCTACACCTTC. This sequence encodes CASSYPRRQRNYGYTF.

This chain links TRBV18 with TRBJ1-2; the D gene is possibly TRBD1 (5 bases). There are 15 residues in the CDR3. Germline V CDR1 and CDR2: KGHSH, LQKENI. Trimming removed 3 bases from V and 5 bases from J, with 16 bases in between. The CDR3 DNA is TGTGCCAGCTCACCTGAAGCGGGGGTTGGGTATGGCTACACCTTC. It codes for CASSPEAGVGYGYTF.

The chain carries TRBV13 and TRBJ2-3; D might be TRBD1 or TRBD2, each matching 5 bases. The V gene lost 3 bases and the J gene lost 6 bases, with 7 bases spanning the gap. The CDR3 is 12 residues long. Germline V gene lookup returns CDR1 PRHDT and CDR2 FYEKMQ (reference sequence). DNA of the CDR3: TGTGCCAGCAGCTTTGGGACGGATACGCAGTATTTT. It encodes CASSFGTDTQYF.

The chain links TRBV6-1 to TRBJ2-3; D perhaps matches TRBD2 (5 bases). V was clipped by 6 bases and J by 6 bases, with 7 bases between them. The CDR3 totals 11 residues. Per germline, CDR1 MNHNS and CDR2 SASEGT. For the CDR3, the DNA is TGTGCCAGCAGCGGGGTGGATACGCAGTATTTT. Translating gives CASSGVDTQYF.

DNA of the CDR3: TGTGCCAGCAGCCAAGATCAGCGGGAGTACGAGCAGTACTTC. Amino acids: CASSQDQREYEQYF. This chain connects TRBV4-2 to TRBJ2-7; 8 bases match TRBD2. The CDR3 has 14 residues. From germline, CDR1 is LGHNA and CDR2 YNFKEQ. The V and J ends lost 0 bases and 4 bases, in that order; junction bases with no gene match: 2.

The genes are TRBV19 and TRBJ1-2; weak D call: TRBD1 (5 bases). The CDR3 is 11 residues long. Trimming took off 7 bases at V and 8 bases at J, with 11 bases between the two ends. Germline CDR1 is LNHDA and CDR2 is SQIVND (reference sequence). The CDR3: CASTGIEGYTF. The CDR3 DNA is TGTGCCAGTACAGGGATAGAGGGCTACACCTTC.

The V gene is TRBV6-1, the J gene TRBJ2-7, with D unresolved. This CDR3 spans 13 amino acids. Germline loops: CDR1 MNHNS, CDR2 SASEGT. V was cut by 9 bases and J by 0 bases, with 12 bases left in between. CDR3 DNA: TGTGCCAGTGTTTCGGCAGTCTCCTACGAGCAGTACTTC. Translating it yields CASVSAVSYEQYF.